The source of this T cell receptor (beta chain) is a study of blood T cell repertoires in COVID-19. Across the study: Spain, Italy and the United States supplied samples that represented acute and convalescent COVID-19. The cDNA or gDNA used as material had been derived from T cells, B-cell-depleted T cells, or PBMCs.

V was clipped by 6 bases and J by 1 base; unmatched bases: 6. CDR1 is LNHDA and CDR2 is SQIVND in the germline V gene (reference sequence). CDR3 length: 16 amino acids. Original processing methods: Reference gene primers were amplified, and this amplification served to estimate nucleated cell counts. TCRdb keeps only in-frame clones here, not all; method: immunoSEQ multiplex PCR. That table furnishes V, J and clone size, whereas the DNA furnished D and trimming. The table shows about 260,000 clones, with about 88% occurring only once. The chain is built from TRBV19 and TRBJ2-2, with 9 nucleotides matching TRBD1. Input material: peripheral blood. The receptor's source is a man aged 60-69 years who had recovered from COVID-19. Here the CDR3 reads CASSQGQGGNTGELFF. CDR3 nucleotides: TGTGCCAGTAGCCAGGGACAGGGTGGGAACACCGGGGAGCTGTTTTTT.